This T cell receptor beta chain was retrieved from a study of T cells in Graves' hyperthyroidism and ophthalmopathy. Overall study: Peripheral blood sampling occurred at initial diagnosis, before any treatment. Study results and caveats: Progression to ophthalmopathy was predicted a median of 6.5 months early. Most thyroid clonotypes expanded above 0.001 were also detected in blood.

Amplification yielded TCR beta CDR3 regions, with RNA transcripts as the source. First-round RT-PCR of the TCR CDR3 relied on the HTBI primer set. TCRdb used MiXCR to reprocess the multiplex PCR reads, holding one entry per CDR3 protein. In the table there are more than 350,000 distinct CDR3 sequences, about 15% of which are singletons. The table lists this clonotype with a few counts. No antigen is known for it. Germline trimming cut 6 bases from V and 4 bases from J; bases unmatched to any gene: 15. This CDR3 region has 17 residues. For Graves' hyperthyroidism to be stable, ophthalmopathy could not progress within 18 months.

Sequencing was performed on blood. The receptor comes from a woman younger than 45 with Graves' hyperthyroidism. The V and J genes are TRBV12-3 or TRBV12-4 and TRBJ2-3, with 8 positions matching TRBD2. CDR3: CASRGLAETKHPDTQYF. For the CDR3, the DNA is TGTGCCAGCAGAGGACTAGCAGAAACGAAGCATCCAGATACGCAGTATTTT.